This T cell receptor beta chain was sequenced during a study of blood T cell repertoires in COVID-19. The wider study: Nucleic acid was either cDNA or gDNA, and it came from T cells, B-cell-depleted T cells, or PBMCs.

The protocol was immunoSEQ multiplex PCR, while the TCRdb copy is restricted to in-frame clones and leaves out a portion. The data show tens of thousands of clones, roughly four fifths seen once. The V gene end was trimmed by 0 bases and the J gene end by 8 bases; junction bases not matched to a gene: 10. Germline assignment: CDR1 WSHSY and CDR2 SAAADI. The length of the CDR3 is 17 residues. Only one count was recorded for this clone. The sequencing sample was made of peripheral blood. The chain links TRBV10-2 to TRBJ1-4; TRBD1 matches at 9 bases. This clonotype was obtained from a human donor in a cohort sampled during active COVID-19. CDR3 protein: CASSESSPGTGMEKLFF. The DNA for the CDR3 is TGCGCCAGCAGTGAGTCGTCCCCCGGGACAGGGATGGAAAAACTGTTTTTT.